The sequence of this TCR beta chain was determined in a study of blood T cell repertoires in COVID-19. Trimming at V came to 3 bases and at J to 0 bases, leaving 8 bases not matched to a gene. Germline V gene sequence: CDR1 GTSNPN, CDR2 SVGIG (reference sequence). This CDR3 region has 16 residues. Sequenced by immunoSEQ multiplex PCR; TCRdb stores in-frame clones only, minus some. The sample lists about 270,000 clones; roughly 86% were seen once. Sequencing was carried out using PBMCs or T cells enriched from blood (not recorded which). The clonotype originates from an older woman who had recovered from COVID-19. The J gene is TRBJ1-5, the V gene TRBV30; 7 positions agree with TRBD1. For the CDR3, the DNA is TGTGCCTGGAGCCCGGGACAGACATATAGCAATCAGCCCCAGCATTTT. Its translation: CAWSPGQTYSNQPQHF.